The clone carrying this T cell receptor (beta chain) was detected ten times or more. Its antigen remains unknown. To make TCR beta libraries, researchers used iRepertoire HTBI primers and Arm-PCR of CDR3 regions. Under the authors' procedure: Detected in the samples were over 55 TRBV and 12 to 15 TRBJ segments. TCRdb used MiXCR to reprocess the multiplex PCR reads, holding one entry per CDR3 protein. The V and J calls and clone size come from TCRdb's table, not from the authors' own analysis. The data contain hundreds of thousands of distinct CDR3 sequences, 16% of them singletons. This entry belongs to a study of regulatory T cells in long-lasting Graves disease. Study findings and constraints: With persistent disease, TRBV28, TRBJ1-2 and TRBJ2-5 were the favored segments.

V shed 6 bases, J shed 3 bases, and the junction held 9 bases outside the gene matches. This CDR3 is built from 15 residues. CDR1 is MNHNS and CDR2 is SASEGT in the germline V gene. Time point specified: newly diagnosed GD, antithyroid drugs for less than 3 months. Construction of the TCR library relied on RNA isolated from PBMCs. These data also featured in a second study, about T cells in Graves' hyperthyroidism and ophthalmopathy.

The chain combines TRBV6-1 with TRBJ2-7, with 9 bases aligning to TRBD1. This receptor was identified in a middle-aged man with Graves disease. This specimen consisted of peripheral blood mononuclear cells (PBMCs), obtained at new diagnosis, from a patient treated with antithyroid drugs. CDR3 protein: CASRDRGQGLYEQYF. DNA of the CDR3: TGTGCCAGCAGGGACAGGGGACAGGGTCTCTACGAGCAGTACTTC.